These 22 T cell receptor beta chains share one sample of origin, sequenced in a study of blood T cell repertoires in COVID-19. Here immunoSEQ multiplex PCR was the method, and the copy in TCRdb shows in-frame clones only, minus some. The sample includes 160,000 or so clones, around 87% of them seen just once. Sequenced: peripheral blood. All receptors derive from a woman aged 70 to 79 with COVID-19, enrolled during active disease.

This chain connects TRBV7-2 to TRBJ1-3; D is unresolved. Germline CDR1 SGHTA, CDR2 FQGNSA. The CDR3 is 14 amino acids. V was pared by 0 bases and J by 8 bases, with 11 bases between. The CDR3 DNA reads TGTGCCAGCAGCTTAGCGATCCAAGAGGACACCATATATTTT. Amino acid sequence: CASSLAIQEDTIYF.

The chain combines TRBV9 with TRBJ1-6, with a tentative D call TRBD1 (6 bases). Between the trimmed V and J ends, which lost 0 bases and 3 bases, there was a span of 10 bases. Germline CDR1 SGDLS, CDR2 YYNGEE. CDR3 length: 16 residues. DNA for the CDR3: TGTGCCAGCAGCGTAGGGGACACAAACTATAATTCACCCCTCCACTTT. This sequence encodes CASSVGDTNYNSPLHF.

The chain carries TRBV6-5 and TRBJ1-5, with D perhaps matching TRBD1 (5 bases). The ends were cut back, 4 bases at V and 4 bases at J, with 14 bases in the middle. The CDR3 length is 15 residues. CDR1 MNHEY and CDR2 SVGAGI come from the germline V gene. The CDR3 region is CASSSPGGGNQPQHF. CDR3 sequence (DNA): TGTGCCAGCAGTTCTCCCGGCGGGGGAAATCAGCCCCAGCATTTT.

This rearrangement joins TRBV6-1 to TRBJ1-2; possibly TRBD1 for D (6 bases). The CDR3 is 14 amino acids. V lost 2 bases and J 8 bases, leaving 15 bases between the germline ends. The germline V gene has CDR1 MNHNS and CDR2 SASEGT. CDR3 sequence reads: CASSEKLGHQGYTF. The CDR3 nucleotides are TGTGCCAGCAGTGAAAAGTTGGGACACCAGGGCTACACCTTC.

This clone was picked up one time. The chain employs TRBV6-5 and TRBJ1-1; D is undetermined. Between the trimmed V and J ends, which lost 0 bases and 4 bases, there was a span of 15 bases. Germline CDR1 is MNHEY and CDR2 is SVGAGI. The CDR3 has 16 amino acids. The CDR3 DNA is TGTGCCAGCAGTTACTCGTATGAAGGAGGGAGCACTGAAGCTTTCTTT. This gives the protein CASSYSYEGGSTEAFF.

V gene TRBV30 combines with J gene TRBJ1-5; 10 bases are a match to TRBD1. CDR1 is GTSNPN and CDR2 is SVGIG in the germline V gene (reference sequence). There are 15 residues in the CDR3. V trimming: 0 bases; J trimming: 4 bases; junction bases outside the gene matches: 3. The CDR3, as DNA: TGTGCCTGGAGTGTACTGGACAGGGGGAATCAGCCCCAGCATTTT. As protein: CAWSVLDRGNQPQHF.

The rearrangement links TRBV5-1 to TRBJ2-1; TRBD2 agrees at 11 bases. The CDR3 runs 15 residues. Trimming at V came to 5 bases and at J to 3 bases, leaving 4 bases not matched to a gene. Per germline, CDR1 SGHRS and CDR2 YFSETQ. The CDR3 spells CASRQTSGDYNEQFF. DNA of the CDR3: TGCGCCAGCAGACAGACTAGCGGGGACTACAATGAGCAGTTCTTC.

V and J are TRBV5-1 and TRBJ2-6, with TRBD1 identical over 7 bases. V dropped 3 bases and J dropped 2; count of bases not matched to a gene: 2. This CDR3 comprises 15 residues. CDR1 is SGHRS, CDR2 YFSETQ, per germline. CDR3 protein: CASSWTGTGANVLTF. CDR3 sequence (DNA): TGCGCCAGCAGCTGGACAGGAACTGGGGCCAACGTCCTGACTTTC. Full variable domain (rest looked up from reference TRBV5-1 and TRBJ2-6): KAGVTQTPRYLIKTRGQQVTLSCSPISGHRSVSWYQQTPGQGLQFLFEYFSETQRNKGNFPGRFSGRQFSNSRSEMNVSTLELGDSALYLCASSWTGTGANVLTFGAGSRLTVL.

The chain's CDR3 is CASSLTPVSSGNTIYF. The DNA for the CDR3 is TGTGCCAGCAGTTTAACACCTGTAAGCTCTGGAAACACCATATATTTT. This chain connects TRBV7-2 to TRBJ1-3; no definite D call. Germline assignment: CDR1 SGHTA and CDR2 FQGNSA. The CDR3 consists of 16 residues. Trimming cost V 6 bases and J 0 bases, with 15 bases left between them.

This chain joins TRBV5-1 and TRBJ1-2, with no clear D. The germline V gene has CDR1 SGHRS and CDR2 YFSETQ. Deletions cut 0 bases from V and 0 bases from J, with 9 bases between. The CDR3 runs to 15 residues. This CDR3 is CASSLAARSNYGYTF. The CDR3 DNA reads TGCGCCAGCAGCTTGGCCGCGCGGTCTAACTATGGCTACACCTTC.

The chain joins TRBV7-2 to TRBJ2-7, with D perhaps TRBD1 (6 bases). The ends were cut back, 3 bases at V and 7 bases at J, with 19 bases in the middle. CDR3 length equals 15 residues. Germline CDR1 is SGHTA and CDR2 is FQGNSA. The CDR3 DNA reads TGTGCCAGCAGCTTTAACCCGGTGGGGGCTGGGGAGCAGTACTTC. It is translated as CASSFNPVGAGEQYF.

This sequence joins TRBV6-1 and TRBJ2-3; the match to TRBD1 covers 10 bases. CDR3 length: 16 amino acids. With V trimmed by 2 bases and J by 1 base, 3 bases remained unmatched. Germline V gene lookup returns CDR1 MNHNS and CDR2 SASEGT. CDR3 sequence (DNA): TGTGCCAGCAGTGAAAGAGGACAGGGGGGCACAGATACGCAGTATTTT. Protein product: CASSERGQGGTDTQYF.

V and J are TRBV6-5 and TRBJ1-1; the D gene is possibly TRBD1 (5 bases). The CDR3 contains 13 residues. Per germline, CDR1 MNHEY and CDR2 SVGAGI. Deletions cut 5 bases from V and 3 bases from J, with 10 bases between. The CDR3 protein is CASSPRGDTEAFF. The CDR3 nucleotides read TGTGCCAGCAGTCCACGGGGGGACACTGAAGCTTTCTTT.

The genes are TRBV5-1 and TRBJ2-5; possibly TRBD1 for D (6 bases). Germline CDR1 and CDR2: SGHRS and YFSETQ. Trimming removed 4 bases from V and 5 bases from J, with 15 bases in between. This CDR3 comprises 14 residues. CDR3 coding DNA: TGCGCCAGCAGCGGGAGTACCCAGGGGGAGACCCAGTACTTC. Translated: CASSGSTQGETQYF.

The chain has TRBV2 and TRBJ2-4, with 7 bases aligning to TRBD1. Germline CDR1 SNHLY, CDR2 FYNNEI. The CDR3 has 18 residues. Germline trimming cut 7 bases from V and 0 bases from J; bases unmatched to any gene: 15. The CDR3 spells CASNWDSRGNLAKNIQYF. The CDR3 DNA reads as TGTGCCAGCAACTGGGACAGCCGTGGCAACCTAGCCAAAAACATTCAGTACTTC.

This chain uses TRBV19 with TRBJ1-2; a weak D match, TRBD1 (6 bases). V dropped 4 bases and J dropped 5 bases, with 14 bases sitting between them. The CDR3 extends over 14 amino acids. Germline V gene lookup returns CDR1 LNHDA and CDR2 SQIVND (reference sequence). The CDR3 protein is CASSTTGLRYGYTF. The CDR3 DNA sequence: TGTGCCAGTAGTACAACAGGGTTGCGGTATGGCTACACCTTC.

This clone was observed a single time. The chain couples TRBV18 to TRBJ1-4, with D perhaps matching TRBD1 (6 bases). CDR1 is KGHSH, CDR2 LQKENI, per germline. V lost 5 bases and J lost 3, with 16 bases in between. There are 16 residues in the CDR3. CDR3 sequence reads: CASSTTGPPSNEKLFF. The CDR3 DNA reads as TGTGCCAGCTCAACAACAGGGCCGCCCTCTAATGAAAAACTGTTTTTT.

The chain combines TRBV3-1 (or the pseudogene TRBV3-2) with TRBJ2-2; D unclear. There are 15 residues in the CDR3. The germline V gene encodes CDR1 LGHDT and CDR2 YNNKEL (reference sequence). Trimming took 0 bases from V and 6 from J, leaving 11 bases between them. CDR3 in DNA: TGTGCCAGCAGCCAAGATAGAGTCCTCTCCGGGGAGCTGTTTTTT. Its protein product is CASSQDRVLSGELFF.

This clone was detected only a few times. The chain combines TRBV28 with TRBJ1-3; 8 bases line up with TRBD1. V trimming: 5 bases; J trimming: 0 bases; junction bases outside the gene matches: 0. The CDR3 runs to 14 residues. The germline CDR1 and CDR2 sequences are MDHEN and SYDVKM. CDR3 protein: CASSGQGSGNTIYF. The DNA of the CDR3 is TGTGCCAGCAGTGGACAGGGCTCTGGAAACACCATATATTTT. Full variable domain (outside the CDR3, taken from reference TRBV28 and TRBJ1-3): DVKVTQSSRYLVKRTGEKVFLECVQDMDHENMFWYRQDPGLGLRLIYFSYDVKMKEKGDIPEGYSVSREKKERFSLILESASTNQTSMYLCASSGQGSGNTIYFGEGSWLTVV.

CDR3 nucleotides: TGTGCCAGCAGTCGCGGCGGGGTTCAAGGAAACACCATATATTTT. Translating gives CASSRGGVQGNTIYF. The J gene is TRBJ1-3, the V gene TRBV28; D is unclear. The CDR3 runs 15 residues. Germline CDR1 reads MDHEN; CDR2 reads SYDVKM. Trimming left V 5 bases short and J 4 bases short, with 15 bases between.

The V gene is TRBV4-1, the J gene TRBJ1-2; 10 bases fit TRBD1. The V gene end was trimmed by 0 bases and the J gene end by 7 bases; junction bases not matched to a gene: 2. The CDR3 covers 14 residues. The germline V gene has CDR1 MGHRA and CDR2 YSYEKL. As DNA, the CDR3 is TGCGCCAGCAGCCAAGAGTGGGACAGGGGTGGCTACACCTTC. Its protein is CASSQEWDRGGYTF.

V gene TRBV5-4 combines with J gene TRBJ2-5, with a tentative D call TRBD1 (6 bases). Germline V gene lookup returns CDR1 SGHNT and CDR2 YYREEE (reference sequence). This CDR3 contains 14 residues. Trimming took off 2 bases at V and 9 bases at J, with 17 bases between the two ends. The CDR3 region has the DNA TGTGCCAGCAGCTTAGCAAACCAGGGGTGGGCCCAGTACTTC. It is translated as CASSLANQGWAQYF.